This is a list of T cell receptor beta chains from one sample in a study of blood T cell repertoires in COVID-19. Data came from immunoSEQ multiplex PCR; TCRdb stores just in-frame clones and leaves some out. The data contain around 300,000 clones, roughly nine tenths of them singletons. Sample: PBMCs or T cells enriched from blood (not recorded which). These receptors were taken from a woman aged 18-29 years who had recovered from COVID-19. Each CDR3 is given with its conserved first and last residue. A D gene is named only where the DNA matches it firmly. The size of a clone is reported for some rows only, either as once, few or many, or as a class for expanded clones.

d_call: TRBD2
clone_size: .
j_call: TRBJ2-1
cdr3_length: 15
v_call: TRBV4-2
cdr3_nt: TGTGCCAGCAGCCAAGATCCAGCGGGGGGGAATGAGCAGTTCTTC
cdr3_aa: CASSQDPAGGNEQFF

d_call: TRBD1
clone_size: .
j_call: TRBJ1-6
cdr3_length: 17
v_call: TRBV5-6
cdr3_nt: TGTGCCAGCAGCCCCGGGACAGGAAGATCCTATAATTCACCCCTCCACTTT
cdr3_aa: CASSPGTGRSYNSPLHF

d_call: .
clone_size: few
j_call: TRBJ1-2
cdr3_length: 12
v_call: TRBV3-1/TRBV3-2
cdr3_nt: TGTGCCAGCAGCCGCCAGGCGAGTGGCTACACCTTC
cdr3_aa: CASSRQASGYTF

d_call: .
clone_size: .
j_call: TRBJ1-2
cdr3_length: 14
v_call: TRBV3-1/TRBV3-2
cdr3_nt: TGTGCCAGCAGCCAAGCCCCCTTAAACTATGGCTACACCTTC
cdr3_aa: CASSQAPLNYGYTF

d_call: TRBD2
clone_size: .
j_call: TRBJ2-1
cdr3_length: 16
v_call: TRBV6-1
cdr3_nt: TGTGCCAGCAGTGAATCCGGGACTAGCGGGGGTAATGAGCAGTTCTTC
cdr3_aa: CASSESGTSGGNEQFF

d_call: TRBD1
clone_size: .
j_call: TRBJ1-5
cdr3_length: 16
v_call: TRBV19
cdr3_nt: TGTGCCAGTAGTAGGAGAGGACAGGGTGAACATCAGCCCCAGCATTTT
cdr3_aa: CASSRRGQGEHQPQHF

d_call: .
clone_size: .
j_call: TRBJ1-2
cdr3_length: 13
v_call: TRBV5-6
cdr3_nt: TGTGCCAGCAGCTTGGAGGCAGGGCGCGGCTACACCTTC
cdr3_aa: CASSLEAGRGYTF

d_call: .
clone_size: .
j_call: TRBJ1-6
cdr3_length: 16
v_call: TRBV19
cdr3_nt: TGTGCCAGTAGTACCCGCGTGCGATCGTGGAATTCACCCCTCCACTTT
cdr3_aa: CASSTRVRSWNSPLHF

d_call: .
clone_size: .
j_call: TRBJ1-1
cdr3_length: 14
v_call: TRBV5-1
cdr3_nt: TGCGCCAGCAGCTTGGCCGCCCGGGGGACTGAAGCTTTCTTT
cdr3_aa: CASSLAARGTEAFF

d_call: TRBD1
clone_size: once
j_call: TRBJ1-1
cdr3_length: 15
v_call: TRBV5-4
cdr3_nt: TGTGCCAGCAGCTTGGGAGGACAGGGGGTCACTGAAGCTTTCTTT
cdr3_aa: CASSLGGQGVTEAFF

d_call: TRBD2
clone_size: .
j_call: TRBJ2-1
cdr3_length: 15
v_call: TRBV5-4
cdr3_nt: TGTGCCAGCAGCTGGATAGCGGGGGATCGGGGTGAGCAGTTCTTC
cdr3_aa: CASSWIAGDRGEQFF

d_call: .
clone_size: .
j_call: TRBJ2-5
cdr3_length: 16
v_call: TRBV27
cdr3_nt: TGTGCCAGCAGTTTCGAACCGGCGGGGCCGCCGGGGACCCAGTACTTC
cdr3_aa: CASSFEPAGPPGTQYF

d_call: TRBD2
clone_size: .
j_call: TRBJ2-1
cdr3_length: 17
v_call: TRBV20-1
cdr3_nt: TGCAGTGCTAGTAAGATGGACGCTAGCGGGGGGTACAATGAGCAGTTCTTC
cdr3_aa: CSASKMDASGGYNEQFF

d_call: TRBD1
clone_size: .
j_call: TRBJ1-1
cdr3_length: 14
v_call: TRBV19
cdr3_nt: TGTGCCAGTAGTATGCGGACAGGAAGGGGCCAAGCTTTCTTT
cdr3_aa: CASSMRTGRGQAFF

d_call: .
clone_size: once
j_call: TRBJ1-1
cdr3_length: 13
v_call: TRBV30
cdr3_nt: TGTGCCTGGAGTGTAAACTCAAACACTGAAGCTTTCTTT
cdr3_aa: CAWSVNSNTEAFF

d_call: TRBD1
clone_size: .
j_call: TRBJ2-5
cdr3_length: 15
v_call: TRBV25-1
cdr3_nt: TGTGCCAGCTTGCTAAGGACAGGGGGACAAGAGACCCAGTACTTC
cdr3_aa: CASLLRTGGQETQYF

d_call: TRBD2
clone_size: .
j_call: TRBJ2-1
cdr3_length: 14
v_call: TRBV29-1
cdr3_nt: TGCAGCGCTGGACTAGCGGGGGTCATCAATGAGCAGTTCTTC
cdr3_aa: CSAGLAGVINEQFF

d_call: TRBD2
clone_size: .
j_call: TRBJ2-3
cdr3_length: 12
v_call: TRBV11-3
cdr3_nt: TGTGCCAGCAGCTCCACTAGCGGGGCGCGGTATTTT
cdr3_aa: CASSSTSGARYF

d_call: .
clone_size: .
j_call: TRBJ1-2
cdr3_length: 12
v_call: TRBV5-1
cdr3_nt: TGCGCCAGCGCCGAGGGGGACTATGGCTACACCTTC
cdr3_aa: CASAEGDYGYTF

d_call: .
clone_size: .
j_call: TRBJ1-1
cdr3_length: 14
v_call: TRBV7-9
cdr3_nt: TGTGCCAGCAGCTTGAGGGAATCAAACACTGAAGCTTTCTTT
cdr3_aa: CASSLRESNTEAFF

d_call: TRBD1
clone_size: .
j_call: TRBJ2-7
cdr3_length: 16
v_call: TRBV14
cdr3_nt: TGTGCCAGCAGCCAAGGAAGGGGGCTCAGGATCTACGAGCAGTACTTC
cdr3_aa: CASSQGRGLRIYEQYF

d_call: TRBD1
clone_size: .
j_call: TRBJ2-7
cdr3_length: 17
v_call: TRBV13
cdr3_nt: TGTGCCAGCAGCAACTCCGGGACAGGGGTCCTCTCCTACGAGCAGTACTTC
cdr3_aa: CASSNSGTGVLSYEQYF

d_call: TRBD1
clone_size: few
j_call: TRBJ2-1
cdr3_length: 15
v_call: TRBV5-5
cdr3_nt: TGTGCCAGCAGCTTGGTTCAGGGGGCGAACAATGAGCAGTTCTTC
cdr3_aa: CASSLVQGANNEQFF

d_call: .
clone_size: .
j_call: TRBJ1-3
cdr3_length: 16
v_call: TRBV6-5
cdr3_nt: TGTGCCAGCAGTTACTCGAGCCCCTCCTCTGGAAACACCATATATTTT
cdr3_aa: CASSYSSPSSGNTIYF

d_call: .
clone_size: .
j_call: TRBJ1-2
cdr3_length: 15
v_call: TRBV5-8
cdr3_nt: TGTGCCAGCAGCCCACTCCAGGGTCGTAACTATGGCTACACCTTC
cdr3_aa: CASSPLQGRNYGYTF

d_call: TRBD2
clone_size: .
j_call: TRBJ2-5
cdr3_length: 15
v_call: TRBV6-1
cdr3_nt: TGTGCCAGCAGTCCCCAACTAGCGGGCCCAGAGACCCAGTACTTC
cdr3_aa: CASSPQLAGPETQYF

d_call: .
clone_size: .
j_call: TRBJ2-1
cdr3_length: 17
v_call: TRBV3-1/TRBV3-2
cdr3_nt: TGTGCCAGCAGCCAAGACGGTGTGGGGGGCTCCTACAATGAGCAGTTCTTC
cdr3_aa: CASSQDGVGGSYNEQFF

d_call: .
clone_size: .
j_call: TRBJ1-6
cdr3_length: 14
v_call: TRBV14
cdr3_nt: TGTGCCAGCAGCCTGACAGGCTACGGCTCACCCCTCCACTTT
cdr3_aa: CASSLTGYGSPLHF

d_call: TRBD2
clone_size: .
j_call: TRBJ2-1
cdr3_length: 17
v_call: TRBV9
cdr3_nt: TGTGCCAGCAGCCCCCCGACTAGCGGGGGGGTTCTAAATGAGCAGTTCTTC
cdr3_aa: CASSPPTSGGVLNEQFF

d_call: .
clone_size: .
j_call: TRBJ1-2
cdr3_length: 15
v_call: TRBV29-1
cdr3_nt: TGCAGCGTTGTCTCCGCGAGCGCCTCTAACTATGGCTACACCTTC
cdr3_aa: CSVVSASASNYGYTF

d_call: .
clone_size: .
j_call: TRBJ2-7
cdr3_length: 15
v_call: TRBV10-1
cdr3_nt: TGCGCCAGCAGTGATTTCGGGACTGGTATTTACGAGCAGTACTTC
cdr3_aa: CASSDFGTGIYEQYF

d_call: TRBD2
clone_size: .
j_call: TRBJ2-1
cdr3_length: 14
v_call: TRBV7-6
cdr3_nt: TGTGCCAGCAGCTTAGCTAGCGGGGCCAATGAGCAGTTCTTC
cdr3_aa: CASSLASGANEQFF

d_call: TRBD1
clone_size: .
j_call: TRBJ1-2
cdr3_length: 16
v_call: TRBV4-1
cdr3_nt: TGCGCCAGCAGCCAAGGACAGGGGGCGAACGTCTATGGCTACACCTTC
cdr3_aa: CASSQGQGANVYGYTF

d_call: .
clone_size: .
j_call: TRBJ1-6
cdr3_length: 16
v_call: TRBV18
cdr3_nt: TGTGCCAGCTCCCCGAGCACTTCAGGGGTTAATTCACCCCTCCACTTT
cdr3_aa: CASSPSTSGVNSPLHF

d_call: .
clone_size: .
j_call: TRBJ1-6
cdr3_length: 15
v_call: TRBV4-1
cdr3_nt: TGCGCCAGCAGCCAAGGAACAGGCCATAATTCACCCCTCCACTTT
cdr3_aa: CASSQGTGHNSPLHF

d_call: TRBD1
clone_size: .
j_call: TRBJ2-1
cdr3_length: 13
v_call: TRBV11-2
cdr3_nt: TGTGCCATACCGGGACAGTCCTACAATGAGCAGTTCTTC
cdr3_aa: CAIPGQSYNEQFF

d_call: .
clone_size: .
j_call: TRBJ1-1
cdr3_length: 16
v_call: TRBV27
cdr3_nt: TGTGCCAGCAGTTGGGGGCCAAGAGGGGGTGACACTGAAGCTTTCTTT
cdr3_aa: CASSWGPRGGDTEAFF

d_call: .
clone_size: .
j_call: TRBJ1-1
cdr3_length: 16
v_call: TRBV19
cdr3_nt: TGTGCCAGTAGTGTTGGACTTATCGGGCGTAACACTGAAGCTTTCTTT
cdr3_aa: CASSVGLIGRNTEAFF

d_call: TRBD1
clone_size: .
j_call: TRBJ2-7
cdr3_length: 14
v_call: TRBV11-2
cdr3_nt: TGTGCCAGCAGCACAGGACAGGGATCCTACGAGCAGTACTTC
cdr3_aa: CASSTGQGSYEQYF

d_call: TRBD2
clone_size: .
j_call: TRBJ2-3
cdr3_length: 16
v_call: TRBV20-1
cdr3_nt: TGCAGTGCTGGTGCGGTTGTAGCGGGGGGCACAGATACGCAGTATTTT
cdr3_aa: CSAGAVVAGGTDTQYF

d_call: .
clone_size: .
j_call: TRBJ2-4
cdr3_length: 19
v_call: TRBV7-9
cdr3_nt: TGTGCCAGCAGCTCGCACCCGCTGAGGGGGTCTACTGCCAAAAACATTCAGTACTTC
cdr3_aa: CASSSHPLRGSTAKNIQYF

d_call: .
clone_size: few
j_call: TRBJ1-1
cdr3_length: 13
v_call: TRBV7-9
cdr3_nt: TGTGCCAGCAGCTTGGGAGTAACGGGTGAAGCTTTCTTT
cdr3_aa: CASSLGVTGEAFF

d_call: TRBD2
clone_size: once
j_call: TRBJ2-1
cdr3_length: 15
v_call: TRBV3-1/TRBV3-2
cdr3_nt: TGTGCCAGCAGGTGGAGCGGGGGGCGTAGGAATGAGCAGTTCTTC
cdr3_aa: CASRWSGGRRNEQFF